The 26 T cell receptor beta chains below come from one sample, sequenced in a study of control samples from healthy donors and cancer patients. Produced via immunoSEQ multiplex PCR; TCRdb's table is partial and in-frame only. This repertoire shows around 13,000 clones, 75% to 85% found once; its top ten account for approximately 8%. The sequencing sample was made of formalin-fixed, paraffin-embedded tissue. The source of these receptors is a male donor with melanoma.

The gene calls are TRBV4-2 and TRBJ1-4; 7 bases line up with TRBD1. Germline V lookup: CDR1 LGHNA, CDR2 YNFKEQ. The V segment lost 0 bases and the J segment 7 bases; nucleotides outside the gene matches: 5. CDR3 length: 15 residues. CDR3 nucleotide sequence: TGTGCCAGCAGCCAAGAGAGGGGGCGGAGTGAAAAACTGTTTTTT. This translates into CASSQERGRSEKLFF.

This clone was found once. V and J are TRBV29-1 and TRBJ2-3, with 7 bases fitting TRBD2. The CDR3 length is 13 residues. Trimming at V came to 2 bases and at J to 13 bases, leaving 12 bases not matched to a gene. Germline CDR1 SQVTM, CDR2 ANQGSEA. Here the CDR3 reads CSVESPAGLGEYF. The CDR3 nucleotides are TGCAGCGTTGAATCACCAGCGGGGTTGGGGGAGTATTTT.

The gene calls are TRBV4-3 and TRBJ2-7; 9 bases match TRBD2. CDR3 length equals 19 residues. CDR1 is LGHNA and CDR2 is YSLEER in the germline V gene. The ends lost 0 bases at V and 5 bases at J; junction bases unmatched: 17. The CDR3 sequence is CASSQDLKTTGLATNEQYF. The DNA for the CDR3 is TGCGCCAGCAGCCAAGATTTGAAAACAACGGGACTAGCCACCAACGAGCAGTACTTC.

The rearrangement joins TRBV7-3 to TRBJ2-6; D not certain. Germline CDR1 reads SGHTA; CDR2 reads FQGTGA. The CDR3 has 15 amino acids. Trimming stripped 2 bases from V and 1 base from J, with 6 bases between. CDR3 bases: TGTGCCAGCAGCTTATTGGGGTCTGGGGCCAACGTCCTGACTTTC. As protein: CASSLLGSGANVLTF.

The chain uses TRBV5-1 and TRBJ2-3; 8 positions match TRBD2. The CDR3 sequence is 16 residues long. V dropped 0 bases and J dropped 1; count of bases not matched to a gene: 4. Germline CDR1 reads SGHRS; CDR2 reads YFSETQ. This CDR3 is CASSLDLSGGTDTQYF. CDR3 bases: TGCGCCAGCAGCTTGGATCTTAGCGGGGGCACAGATACGCAGTATTTT.

The CDR3 protein is CASSPVSAVQQYF. The DNA for the CDR3 is TGTGCCAGCAGCCCCGTCTCCGCGGTGCAGCAGTACTTC. V gene TRBV7-8 combines with J gene TRBJ2-7; D gene uncertain. Per the germline V gene, CDR1 is SGHVS and CDR2 is FQNEAQ. The V and J ends lost 5 bases and 8 bases respectively, with 16 bases between them. CDR3 length: 13 residues.

The gene calls are TRBV5-4 and TRBJ1-1, with D unclear. CDR1 and CDR2 from the germline V gene are SGHNT and YYREEE (reference sequence). Between the trimmed V and J ends, which lost 0 bases and 3 bases, there was a span of 15 bases. This CDR3 has 16 residues. CDR3 amino acids: CASSLESSPTYTEAFF. The CDR3 DNA reads as TGTGCCAGCAGCTTGGAATCGAGTCCCACATACACTGAAGCTTTCTTT.

V and J are TRBV7-2 and TRBJ1-2; TRBD1 agrees at 7 bases. V lost 1 base to trimming and J lost 6 bases; unmatched junction nucleotides: 5. CDR3 size: 14 residues. The germline gives CDR1 SGHTA, CDR2 FQGNSA. In DNA, the CDR3 is TGTGCCAGCAGCTTAGGGCCGGGACAGAATGGCTACACCTTC. This codes for CASSLGPGQNGYTF.

The V gene is TRBV7-9, the J gene TRBJ2-5; D is perhaps TRBD2 (5 bases). The V end was cut by 8 bases, the J end by 4 bases, with 14 bases between. This CDR3 spans 13 amino acids. CDR1 SEHNR and CDR2 FQNEAQ come from the germline V gene (reference sequence). CDR3 in amino acids: CASGCDYLETQYF. DNA of the CDR3: TGTGCCAGCGGTTGCGACTACCTAGAGACCCAGTACTTC.

The chain employs TRBV12-3 or TRBV12-4 and TRBJ1-5; D unresolved. The V end was cut by 7 bases, the J end by 6 bases, with 13 bases between. This CDR3 contains 13 residues. The CDR3 coding sequence is TGTGCCAGCAACCTTGGAATGGGTCAGCCCCAGCATTTT. This gives the protein CASNLGMGQPQHF.

This rearrangement joins TRBV11-2 to TRBJ2-3; D remains unclear. V was pared by 4 bases and J by 1 base, with 12 bases between. Germline assignment: CDR1 SGHAT and CDR2 FQNNGV. This CDR3 has 15 amino acids. The CDR3 DNA follows: TGTGCCAGCAGCTCGACGGACGGAGGCACAGATACGCAGTATTTT. The encoded protein is CASSSTDGGTDTQYF.

V gene TRBV7-9 combines with J gene TRBJ2-5, with D possibly TRBD1 on 5 matching bases. Germline lookup yields CDR1 SEHNR and CDR2 FQNEAQ (reference sequence). The CDR3 spans 16 residues. Trimming shortened V by 5 bases and J by 5 bases, and 21 bases separated the two germline ends. The CDR3 DNA sequence: TGTGCCAGCAGCCCTGCTGTAGGTGGATGGGGCGAGACCCAGTACTTC. This sequence encodes CASSPAVGGWGETQYF.

This sequence joins TRBV2 and TRBJ1-3; no definite D call. Trimming removed 6 bases at V and 3 bases at J, with 12 bases between. The CDR3 runs to 14 residues. CDR1 is SNHLY and CDR2 is FYNNEI in the germline V gene. The CDR3 region has the DNA TGTGCCAGCAGAGGGTCAATCTTTGGAAACACCATATATTTT. Its translation is CASRGSIFGNTIYF.

The chain uses TRBV5-1 and TRBJ2-1, with 12 nucleotides matching TRBD2. The germline gives CDR1 SGHRS, CDR2 YFSETQ. The CDR3 is 16 amino acids. Trimming at V came to 0 bases and at J to 9 bases, leaving 7 bases not matched to a gene. CDR3 DNA sequence: TGCGCCAGCAGCTTGGGTCTAGCGGGGGGGCATAGTGAGCAGTTCTTC. Protein: CASSLGLAGGHSEQFF. The full variable domain, its missing parts supplied by reference TRBV5-1 and TRBJ2-1, is KAGVTQTPRYLIKTRGQQVTLSCSPISGHRSVSWYQQTPGQGLQFLFEYFSETQRNKGNFPGRFSGRQFSNSRSEMNVSTLELGDSALYLCASSLGLAGGHSEQFFGPGTRLTVL.

This chain uses TRBV7-9 with TRBJ1-4; the D is unclear. The V and J ends lost 3 bases and 8 bases respectively, with 10 bases between them. Germline CDR1 and CDR2: SEHNR and FQNEAQ (reference sequence). The CDR3 runs 13 residues. The DNA for the CDR3 is TGTGCCAGCAGCTTCGATCGGCACGAAAAACTGTTTTTT. Protein: CASSFDRHEKLFF.

V is TRBV25-1 and J is TRBJ2-7; the D call may be TRBD1 or TRBD2 (5 bases each). Germline-derived CDR1 and CDR2 are MGHDK and SYGVNS. This CDR3 spans 13 amino acids. Trimming took 6 bases from V and 3 from J, leaving 12 bases between them. DNA for the CDR3: TGTGCCAGCAGCCCGACAGCGGTCTACGAGCAGTACTTC. This sequence encodes CASSPTAVYEQYF.

CDR3 loop: CASRGGSSLYEQYF. For the CDR3, the DNA is TGTGCCAGCAGGGGCGGTAGCTCCCTCTACGAGCAGTACTTC. V gene TRBV28 combines with J gene TRBJ2-7; D is undetermined. Looked up from germline, CDR1 is MDHEN and CDR2 is SYDVKM. Trimming cost V 6 bases and J 3 bases, with 15 bases left between them. The CDR3 length is 14 residues.

This chain joins TRBV4-2 and TRBJ2-2; D is tentatively TRBD1 or TRBD2 (6 bases each). The CDR3 totals 15 residues. CDR1 and CDR2 (germline): LGHNA, YNFKEQ. The V and J ends lost 1 base and 5 bases respectively, with 11 bases between them. The CDR3 nucleotides are TGTGCCAGCAGCCAAGGAGGGGGGAATACCGGGGAGCTGTTTTTT. Protein sequence: CASSQGGGNTGELFF.

As DNA, the CDR3 is TGTGCCAGCAGTTACGGGGCCACCGGGGAGCTGTTTTTT. It yields the protein CASSYGATGELFF. The J gene is TRBJ2-2, the V gene TRBV6-5, with D perhaps TRBD1 (5 bases). CDR3 size: 13 residues. V was trimmed by 2 bases and J by 4 bases, leaving 5 bases between them. The germline V gene encodes CDR1 MNHEY and CDR2 SVGAGI.

The V gene is TRBV11-2, the J gene TRBJ2-3, with TRBD2 identical over 10 bases. V lost 5 bases, J lost 3 bases, and 11 bases stayed unmatched. From germline, CDR1 is SGHAT and CDR2 FQNNGV. The CDR3 covers 17 residues. CDR3 region: CASSLRRSGGATDTQYF. The CDR3, as DNA: TGTGCCAGCAGCCTACGACGAAGCGGGGGGGCGACAGATACGCAGTATTTT.

The V gene is TRBV6-4, the J gene TRBJ2-1, with D maybe TRBD2 (6 bases). The CDR3 runs to 13 residues. Between the trimmed V and J ends, which lost 3 bases and 7 bases, there was a span of 10 bases. The germline V gene encodes CDR1 MRHNA and CDR2 SNTAGT. Here the CDR3 reads CASSEKAGNEQFF. The CDR3 coding sequence is TGTGCCAGCAGTGAAAAGGCGGGGAATGAGCAGTTCTTC.

This clone was detected only once. The genes are TRBV4-2 and TRBJ1-5; D possibly corresponds to TRBD1 (5 bases). The V and J ends lost 0 bases and 4 bases respectively, with 16 bases between them. Looked up from germline, CDR1 is LGHNA and CDR2 is YNFKEQ. This CDR3 has 17 amino acids. The CDR3 spells CASSQDGSGRENQPQHF. The CDR3, as DNA: TGTGCCAGCAGCCAAGATGGCTCAGGGAGGGAAAATCAGCCCCAGCATTTT.

The sample holds one count of this clone. This rearrangement joins TRBV7-9 to TRBJ2-3; possibly TRBD1 for D (5 bases). The germline CDR1 and CDR2 sequences are SEHNR and FQNEAQ (reference sequence). The length of the CDR3 is 14 residues. V gave up 4 bases and J gave up 1 base, with 9 bases separating them. The CDR3 region has the DNA TGTGCCAGCAGCTCCCAGGGTGGCACAGATACGCAGTATTTT. This codes for CASSSQGGTDTQYF. Using reference TRBV7-9 and TRBJ2-3 for the parts outside the CDR3, the full variable domain is DTGVSQNPRHKITKRGQNVTFRCDPISEHNRLYWYRQTLGQGPEFLTYFQNEAQLEKSRLLSDRFSAERPKGSFSTLEIQRTEQGDSAMYLCASSSQGGTDTQYFGPGTRLTVL.

This chain links TRBV2 with TRBJ2-1; D not resolved. Deletions cut 2 bases from V and 7 bases from J, with 15 bases between. CDR3 length: 15 residues. CDR1 SNHLY and CDR2 FYNNEI come from the germline V gene. For the CDR3, the DNA is TGTGCCAGCAGTGAAAGTCCGATCCCTGGGAATGAGCAGTTCTTC. Amino acid sequence: CASSESPIPGNEQFF.

There are a few counts of this clone. The chain joins TRBV9 to TRBJ1-1; D not certain. Germline CDR1 is SGDLS and CDR2 is YYNGEE. Trimming stripped 4 bases from V and 11 bases from J, with 18 bases between. The length of the CDR3 is 13 residues. The CDR3 DNA follows: TGTGCCAGCAGCCCCGGTAGAGGACGCGGTGCTTTCTTT. Its translation is CASSPGRGRGAFF.

This chain connects TRBV4-2 to TRBJ2-7, with 10 nucleotides matching TRBD2. From germline, CDR1 is LGHNA and CDR2 YNFKEQ. Unmatched junction bases numbered 10, after V lost 4 bases and J lost 7 bases. The CDR3 totals 15 residues. CDR3 coding DNA: TGTGCCAGCAGCCCTAGCGGGGGCTCATCAGATGAGCAGTACTTC. Residues: CASSPSGGSSDEQYF.